Sequencing of this TCR delta chain was carried out in a study of gamma-delta chains in newborns, infants, children. TCRdb re-identified clones in the reads via CATT. The sample lists 4,000 to 5,000 delta-chain clones, around 6.2% occurring once. This CDR3 spans 19 amino acids. V was pared by 1 base and J by 0 bases, with 4 bases of the junction left unmatched. In germline, CDR1 is GEAIGNYY, CDR2 EKD. The clonotype was recovered from a child who was a newborn, infant or young child, either healthy, febrile or measles-vaccinated (not recorded which). Specimen: blood. The V and J genes are TRDV2 and TRDJ3; 11 bases fit TRDD3. The CDR3 region is CACDTVGGYASWDTRQMFF. In DNA, the CDR3 is TGTGCCTGTGACACGGTTGGGGGATACGCCTCCTGGGACACCCGACAGATGTTTTTC.